Presented here are 12 T cell receptor beta chains from one specimen sequenced in a study of CD8+CD57+ T cells in acquired aplastic anemia. TCR beta VDJ and CDR3 were profiled, and genomic DNA was the template. TCRdb ran MiXCR on the reads and lists one entry per CDR3 protein. The table lists 200,000 to 250,000 distinct CDR3 sequences, under 50% of them singletons, with less than 20% in the top ten. Patients included in sequencing had previously demonstrated CD8+CD57+ cell expansion by flow cytometry. What was sequenced was sorted CD4+, CD8+, or CD8+CD57+ T cells (not recorded which) from PBMCs. The receptor set was obtained from a human donor with aplastic anemia.

The chain employs TRBV4-1 and TRBJ1-6; no clear D gene. Trimming left V 4 bases short and J 8 bases short, with 15 bases between. CDR3 size: 15 residues. Germline V gene sequence: CDR1 MGHRA, CDR2 YSYEKL. The CDR3 protein is CASSRERTRDSPLHF. As DNA, the CDR3 is TGCGCCAGCAGCCGAGAACGCACCCGGGATTCACCCCTCCACTTT.

The gene calls are TRBV25-1 and TRBJ2-7, with 7 bases aligning to TRBD1. V lost 3 bases and J lost 1; bases outside the gene matches: 6. Germline V gives CDR1 MGHDK, CDR2 SYGVNS. The CDR3 consists of 15 residues. Here the CDR3 DNA reads TGTGCCAGCAGTGACCCAGCGACAGGGTCCTACGAGCAGTACTTC. Translated: CASSDPATGSYEQYF.

V is TRBV19 and J is TRBJ1-4; 8 bases align to TRBD1. The CDR3 contains 13 residues. With V trimmed by 5 bases and J by 6 bases, 2 bases remained unmatched. Germline lookup yields CDR1 LNHDA and CDR2 SQIVND (reference sequence). The CDR3 sequence: CASSQQGDEKLFF. The CDR3 coding sequence is TGTGCCAGTAGTCAACAGGGGGATGAAAAACTGTTTTTT. Looking up the rest from reference TRBV19 and TRBJ1-4 gives the full variable domain: DGGITQSPKYLFRKEGQNVTLSCEQNLNHDAMYWYRQDPGQGLRLIYYSQIVNDFQKGDIAEGYSVSREKKESFPLTVTSAQKNPTAFYLCASSQQGDEKLFFGSGTQLSVL.

This clonotype occurred many times. This sequence joins TRBV10-3 and TRBJ2-7, with 13 bases identical to TRBD2. CDR1 and CDR2 (germline): ENHRY, SYGVKD. The trim removed 6 bases at V and 1 base at J, leaving 6 bases unmatched. The CDR3 is 16 amino acids. The CDR3 region is CAIRTSGGPLSYEQYF. As DNA, the CDR3 is TGTGCCATCAGGACTAGCGGGGGGCCCCTATCCTACGAGCAGTACTTC.

The chain recombines TRBV5-1 with TRBJ1-4, with 11 bases matching TRBD1. The CDR3 consists of 15 residues. The trim removed 3 bases at V and 8 bases at J, leaving 6 bases unmatched. The germline gives CDR1 SGHRS, CDR2 YFSETQ. The CDR3 spells CASSWGQGGSEKLFF. The CDR3 DNA reads as TGCGCCAGCAGCTGGGGACAGGGGGGGAGCGAAAAACTGTTTTTT.

This clonotype occurred many times. This chain uses TRBV24-1 with TRBJ2-3, with D perhaps TRBD2 (5 bases). Germline V gene sequence: CDR1 KGHDR, CDR2 SFDVKD. The CDR3 is 15 amino acids. Trimming left V 7 bases short and J 1 base short, with 14 bases between. DNA for the CDR3: TGTGCCACCAGCCCCGGAGGAACTGGCACAGATACGCAGTATTTT. It translates to CATSPGGTGTDTQYF.

The genes are TRBV7-6 and TRBJ1-3; the D is unclear. Trimming shortened V by 9 bases and J by 3 bases, and 9 bases separated the two germline ends. The CDR3 loop spans 12 amino acids. Per germline, CDR1 SGHVS and CDR2 FNYEAQ. CDR3 sequence reads: CARGNRGNTIYF. The DNA of the CDR3 is TGTGCCAGAGGTAATCGTGGAAACACCATATATTTT.

This clonotype was recorded many times. The V gene is TRBV14, the J gene TRBJ2-7; TRBD2 aligns across 9 bases. Germline CDR1 SGHDN, CDR2 FVKESK. The V segment lost 7 bases and the J segment 2 bases; nucleotides outside the gene matches: 6. The CDR3 totals 14 residues. CDR3 DNA: TGTGCCAGCACCCCGCGGGAGGGACCCTACGAGCAGTACTTC. It translates to CASTPREGPYEQYF. Supplemented by reference TRBV14 and TRBJ2-7, the full variable domain reads EAGVTQFPSHSVIEKGQTVTLRCDPISGHDNLYWYRRVMGKEIKFLLHFVKESKQDESGMPNNRFLAERTGGTYSTLKVQPAELEDSGVYFCASTPREGPYEQYFGPGTRLTVT.

Comment on this clonotype: A much larger clone lies a single base off, so this may be a read error. This sequence joins TRBV7-9 and TRBJ2-7; 7 bases map to TRBD2. The CDR3 runs to 16 residues. The V gene end was trimmed by 6 bases and the J gene end by 1 base; junction bases not matched to a gene: 12. Looked up from germline, CDR1 is SEHNR and CDR2 is FQNEAQ (reference sequence). This CDR3 reads CASRRPGEGSSYEQYF. CDR3 nucleotide sequence: TGTGCCAGCAGGCGCCCCGGGGAGGGGTCATCCTACGAGCAGTACTTC.

This chain connects TRBV11-3 to TRBJ2-6; D remains ambiguous. From germline, CDR1 is SGHNT and CDR2 YENEEA. V was trimmed by 0 bases and J by 1 base, leaving 7 bases between them. The CDR3 has 16 residues. CDR3 bases: TGTGCCAGCAGCTTAGATCAATCTTCTGGGGCCAACGTCCTGACTTTC. Translation gives CASSLDQSSGANVLTF.

The chain carries TRBV7-6 and TRBJ2-3, with 8 positions matching TRBD1. The germline V gene encodes CDR1 SGHVS and CDR2 FNYEAQ. CDR3 length: 14 residues. The trim removed 4 bases at V and 6 bases at J, leaving 6 bases unmatched. CDR3 protein: CASSYRGAMDTQYF. CDR3 nucleotides: TGTGCCAGCAGCTACAGGGGGGCGATGGATACGCAGTATTTT. The entire variable domain, with the rest obtained from reference TRBV7-6 and TRBJ2-3, is as follows: GAGVSQSPRYKVTKRGQDVALRCDPISGHVSLYWYRQALGQGPEFLTYFNYEAQQDKSGLPNDRFSAERPEGSISTLTIQRTEQRDSAMYRCASSYRGAMDTQYFGPGTRLTVL.

In this sample, this clonotype turned up many times. The chain links TRBV2 to TRBJ1-6; the D is unclear. This CDR3 spans 16 amino acids. Germline V gene sequence: CDR1 SNHLY, CDR2 FYNNEI. The V gene lost 4 bases and the J gene lost 3 bases, with 13 bases spanning the gap. CDR3 sequence: CASSVEGPLYNSPLHF. Here the CDR3 DNA reads TGTGCCAGCAGTGTGGAAGGGCCCCTCTATAATTCACCCCTCCACTTT.